The 5 T cell receptor beta chains presented below share a single source sample, sequenced in a study of response to subunit inactivated influenza vaccine. TCRdb processed the RT-PCR reads anew with MiXCR; each CDR3 protein has one entry. The sample has about 520,000 distinct CDR3 sequences; approximately 24% are singletons. This material consisted of CD4+ T cells sorted from PBMCs, taken more than 4 days after vaccination. The receptor source for this set is a man aged 50 to 59 who received an inactivated influenza vaccine.

The DNA of the CDR3 is TGCGCCAGCAGCCCGGCTGCGGGGTCCACTGAAGCTTTCTTT. Its translation: CASSPAAGSTEAFF. The rearrangement uses TRBV5-1 and TRBJ1-1; D not certain. Germline V gene lookup returns CDR1 SGHRS and CDR2 YFSETQ. V was trimmed by 4 bases and J by 4 bases, leaving 14 bases between them. The CDR3 length is 14 residues.

The chain joins TRBV10-3 to TRBJ1-4, with D unclear. The germline V and J ends were trimmed by 3 bases and 3 bases, with 11 bases remaining between them. The CDR3 is 15 amino acids. Germline lookup yields CDR1 ENHRY and CDR2 SYGVKD. The CDR3 DNA reads as TGTGCCATCAGTGATCTTGGCCCCCCTAATGAAAAACTGTTTTTT. It is translated as CAISDLGPPNEKLFF.

The rearrangement uses TRBV6-2 or TRBV6-3 and TRBJ1-5; TRBD1 matches at 10 bases. The CDR3 sequence is 18 residues long. Germline CDR1 and CDR2: MNHEY and SVGEGT. J gave up 2 bases and V 3 bases, and 10 bases lay outside the gene matches. In DNA form, the CDR3 reads TGTGCCAGCAGTTATTCGGGACAGGGGCTACCTGGCAATCAGCCCCAGCATTTT. Its protein product is CASSYSGQGLPGNQPQHF.

The V call is TRBV5-1, the J call TRBJ1-2; D is possibly TRBD1 (6 bases). The germline gives CDR1 SGHRS, CDR2 YFSETQ. This CDR3 has 14 amino acids. V gave up 2 bases and J gave up 4 bases, with 12 bases separating them. CDR3 in amino acids: CASSFHRDAYGYTF. DNA for the CDR3: TGCGCCAGCAGCTTTCACAGGGATGCCTATGGCTACACCTTC.

This chain connects TRBV5-1 to TRBJ2-5; D may be TRBD2 (6 bases). The CDR3 loop spans 16 amino acids. Germline CDR1 and CDR2: SGHRS and YFSETQ. V dropped 4 bases and J dropped 2 bases, with 18 bases sitting between them. CDR3 residues: CASSPESPGTQETQYF. DNA of the CDR3: TGCGCCAGCAGCCCGGAATCCCCCGGGACTCAAGAGACCCAGTACTTC.